This TCR beta chain was retrieved from a study of blood T cell repertoires in COVID-19. At the level of the study: The origin of the acute and convalescent COVID-19 samples was the United States, Italy and Spain. Sample material is recorded as cDNA or gDNA derived from T cells, B-cell-depleted T cells, or PBMCs.

Original processing notes: Amplification of reference gene primers provided the estimated nucleated cell counts. Measured with immunoSEQ multiplex PCR; TCRdb has only the in-frame clones, and not every one. V, J and clone size are taken as reported in that table, and D and trimming were inferred from the DNA itself. The sample has 87,000 or so clones, approximately 79% seen once. This CDR3 spans 17 amino acids. Germline loops: CDR1 MGHRA, CDR2 YSYEKL. V was pared by 3 bases and J by 5 bases, with 8 bases of the junction left unmatched. The J gene is TRBJ2-5, the V gene TRBV4-1, with TRBD2 matching 14 bases. The receptor's source is a woman older than 75 with active or convalescent COVID-19. Sequenced: peripheral blood. The CDR3, as DNA: TGCGCCAGCAGCCAGGGGACTAGCGGGAGCTATGGTGAGACCCAGTACTTC. Protein: CASSQGTSGSYGETQYF.